These 30 T cell receptor beta chains originate from one sample sequenced in a study of cytomegalovirus exposure and HLA in healthy donors. The PCR had 60 Vbeta and 13 Jbeta primers. This table comes from immunoSEQ multiplex PCR, and its TCRdb copy is limited to in-frame clones, with some not included. This sample contains about 96,000 clones. Sequencing used PBMCs. The receptors come from a woman aged 30 to 39 in good health and CMV-seronegative.

The chain employs TRBV9 and TRBJ2-1; the match to TRBD2 covers 7 bases. Germline V gene sequence: CDR1 SGDLS, CDR2 YYNGEE. This CDR3 spans 14 amino acids. With V trimmed by 2 bases and J by 4 bases, 3 bases remained unmatched. CDR3 sequence reads: CASSVGGVYNEQFF. In nucleotides, the CDR3 is TGTGCCAGCAGCGTGGGGGGGGTTTACAATGAGCAGTTCTTC.

V is TRBV11-2 and J is TRBJ2-5; 9 bases match TRBD1. The CDR3 covers 17 residues. In germline, CDR1 is SGHAT, CDR2 FQNNGV. Trimming removed 1 base from V and 5 bases from J; junction bases left unmatched: 11. This CDR3 is CASSLGPGTGIGETQYF. CDR3 DNA sequence: TGTGCCAGCAGCTTAGGCCCGGGGACAGGGATCGGGGAGACCCAGTACTTC.

The V gene is TRBV5-4, the J gene TRBJ2-3; 9 positions match TRBD1. V dropped 6 bases and J dropped 3; count of bases not matched to a gene: 8. This CDR3 has 15 amino acids. Germline CDR1 SGHNT, CDR2 YYREEE (reference sequence). The CDR3 DNA reads as TGTGCCAGCACATCTCGACAGGGGGGAACAGATACGCAGTATTTT. The encoded protein is CASTSRQGGTDTQYF.

The genes are TRBV5-8 and TRBJ1-3, with no clear D. The CDR3 is 12 amino acids. The ends were cut back, 1 base at V and 7 bases at J, with 6 bases in the middle. Germline V gene lookup returns CDR1 SGHTS and CDR2 YDEGEE. The CDR3 DNA follows: TGTGCCAGCAGCTTGCAGCGGAACACCATATATTTT. This codes for CASSLQRNTIYF.

The chain employs TRBV7-3 and TRBJ2-3, with 10 positions matching TRBD1. After removal of 5 bases from V and 4 bases from J, the junction contained 6 bases not matched to a gene. Germline V gene sequence: CDR1 SGHTA, CDR2 FQGTGA. CDR3 size: 15 residues. Here the CDR3 reads CASSDRDRGSDTQYF. For the CDR3, the DNA is TGTGCCAGCAGCGACCGGGACAGGGGTTCAGATACGCAGTATTTT. The variable domain in full, with the rest retrieved from reference TRBV7-3 and TRBJ2-3, is GAGVSQTPSNKVTEKGKYVELRCDPISGHTALYWYRQSLGQGPEFLIYFQGTGAADDSGLPNDRFFAVRPEGSVSTLKIQRTERGDSAVYLCASSDRDRGSDTQYFGPGTRLTVL.

This CDR3 is CASSPPSTSGEQFF. The CDR3 coding sequence is TGTGCCAGCTCACCACCGAGCACTAGTGGTGAGCAGTTCTTC. The chain uses TRBV18 and TRBJ2-1, with a possible D match to TRBD2 (5 bases). Germline-derived CDR1 and CDR2 are KGHSH and LQKENI. V was clipped by 0 bases and J by 9 bases, with 12 bases between them. This CDR3 region has 14 residues.

The V gene is TRBV27, the J gene TRBJ1-2, with D possibly being TRBD1 (6 bases). The CDR3 contains 14 residues. Germline V lookup: CDR1 MNHEY, CDR2 SMNVEV (reference sequence). V lost 5 bases and J lost 5, with 15 bases in between. CDR3 DNA sequence: TGTGCCAGCAGTAGATACAGGGTGGAGTATGGCTACACCTTC. Translating gives CASSRYRVEYGYTF.

V gene TRBV19 combines with J gene TRBJ2-1; tentative D call: TRBD1 (5 bases). Germline values: CDR1 LNHDA, CDR2 SQIVND (reference sequence). The CDR3 extends over 16 amino acids. V lost 1 base to trimming and J lost 9 bases, with 19 bases between them. This CDR3 reads CASSIGARQGVSEQFF. In DNA form, the CDR3 reads TGTGCCAGTAGTATAGGGGCTAGACAAGGGGTCAGTGAGCAGTTCTTC.

The chain couples TRBV29-1 to TRBJ2-5; D ambiguous. V was trimmed by 0 bases and J by 0 bases, leaving 11 bases between them. The CDR3 sequence is 15 residues long. The V gene's germline CDR1 is SQVTM and CDR2 ANQGSEA. The CDR3 DNA is TGCAGCGTTGAAGATGGCCGTCTTGACCAAGAGACCCAGTACTTC. As protein: CSVEDGRLDQETQYF. The entire variable domain, with the rest obtained from reference TRBV29-1 and TRBJ2-5, is as follows: SAVISQKPSRDICQRGTSLTIQCQVDSQVTMMFWYRQQPGQSLTLIATANQGSEATYESGFVIDKFPISRPNLTFSTLTVSNMSPEDSSIYLCSVEDGRLDQETQYFGPGTRLLVL.

This chain connects TRBV5-6 to TRBJ1-1; 7 bases align to TRBD1. The CDR3 length is 15 residues. Trimming removed 3 bases from V and 1 base from J; junction bases left unmatched: 6. Germline values: CDR1 SGHDT, CDR2 YYEEEE. In DNA, the CDR3 is TGTGCCAGCAGCTCGATCCACAGGGGGAACACTGAAGCTTTCTTT. It encodes CASSSIHRGNTEAFF.

The CDR3 DNA reads TGTGCCAGCCGCCCTCAGGGATATAATTCACCCCTCCACTTT. Translated: CASRPQGYNSPLHF. The rearrangement uses TRBV28 and TRBJ1-6; possibly TRBD1 for D (5 bases). Trimming left V 8 bases short and J 4 bases short, with 12 bases between. This CDR3 contains 14 residues. CDR1 MDHEN and CDR2 SYDVKM come from the germline V gene.

The chain couples TRBV19 to TRBJ1-1; the match to TRBD1 covers 7 bases. V was pared by 4 bases and J by 5 bases, with 7 bases of the junction left unmatched. The CDR3 runs to 14 residues. CDR1 is LNHDA, CDR2 SQIVND, per germline (reference sequence). The DNA of the CDR3 is TGTGCCAGTAGTACACTACAGGGGCGAACTGAAGCTTTCTTT. The encoded protein is CASSTLQGRTEAFF.

The J gene is TRBJ2-5, the V gene TRBV5-1; the D gene is possibly TRBD1 (6 bases). Germline assignment: CDR1 SGHRS and CDR2 YFSETQ. V lost 3 bases, J lost 5 bases, and 11 bases lay in between. CDR3 length: 13 amino acids. The CDR3 is CASSSGDGETQYF. The CDR3 nucleotides are TGCGCCAGCAGCTCAGGGGACGGGGAGACCCAGTACTTC.

The chain couples TRBV7-9 to TRBJ2-3, with a possible D match to TRBD2 (6 bases). The germline CDR1 and CDR2 sequences are SEHNR and FQNEAQ (reference sequence). The CDR3 length is 15 residues. Trimming shortened V by 1 base and J by 2 bases, and 10 bases separated the two germline ends. CDR3 amino acids: CASSLGRGYTDTQYF. CDR3 sequence (DNA): TGTGCCAGCAGCTTAGGGAGGGGTTACACAGATACGCAGTATTTT.

This chain connects TRBV28 to TRBJ2-7; TRBD1 aligns across 9 bases. Germline-derived CDR1 and CDR2 are MDHEN and SYDVKM. The CDR3 spans 14 residues. V lost 7 bases to trimming and J lost 1 base; unmatched junction nucleotides: 5. The CDR3 is CASTYRGPSYEQYF. For the CDR3, the DNA is TGTGCCAGCACTTACAGGGGGCCGTCCTACGAGCAGTACTTC.

The gene calls are TRBV9 and TRBJ1-2; 9 positions agree with TRBD1. Losses at the gene ends were 1 base for V and 7 bases for J; bases not matched to a gene: 8. The CDR3 runs to 15 residues. Germline loops: CDR1 SGDLS, CDR2 YYNGEE. The DNA for the CDR3 is TGTGCCAGCAGCGTACGCGGACAGGGGTCCCGTGGCTACACCTTC. Amino acid sequence: CASSVRGQGSRGYTF.

The rearrangement links TRBV27 to TRBJ2-1; 10 bases are shared with TRBD1. CDR1 and CDR2 (germline): MNHEY, SMNVEV (reference sequence). The CDR3 spans 16 residues. V lost 0 bases and J lost 6; bases outside the gene matches: 5. CDR3 sequence (DNA): TGTGCCAGCAGTTTATCCGGGACAGGGGCGCTCAATGAGCAGTTCTTC. Its translation is CASSLSGTGALNEQFF.

This chain joins TRBV5-1 and TRBJ2-5; 11 nucleotides align to TRBD1. CDR3 size: 15 residues. The germline V gene has CDR1 SGHRS and CDR2 YFSETQ. With V trimmed by 6 bases and J by 4 bases, 8 bases remained unmatched. The CDR3 is CASKTGTGGGETQYF. The CDR3 DNA is TGCGCCAGCAAAACCGGGACAGGGGGAGGAGAGACCCAGTACTTC. The variable domain in full, completed from reference TRBV5-1 and TRBJ2-5, reads KAGVTQTPRYLIKTRGQQVTLSCSPISGHRSVSWYQQTPGQGLQFLFEYFSETQRNKGNFPGRFSGRQFSNSRSEMNVSTLELGDSALYLCASKTGTGGGETQYFGPGTRLLVL.

DNA for the CDR3: TGTGCCAGCAGTGAAGCCTCAGCGGGGAGCACAGATACGCAGTATTTT. This gives the protein CASSEASAGSTDTQYF. V and J are TRBV6-1 and TRBJ2-3; 7 bases are a match to TRBD2. Germline V gene lookup returns CDR1 MNHNS and CDR2 SASEGT. V lost 0 bases, J lost 0 bases, and 3 bases stayed unmatched. The CDR3 extends over 16 amino acids.

This chain connects TRBV2 to TRBJ2-7; 8 nucleotides agree with TRBD2. The CDR3 sequence is 13 residues long. V dropped 8 bases and J dropped 3; count of bases not matched to a gene: 6. The germline V gene encodes CDR1 SNHLY and CDR2 FYNNEI. This chain's CDR3 is CASGGLVGYEQYF. Written as DNA, the CDR3 is TGTGCCAGCGGGGGACTAGTTGGCTACGAGCAGTACTTC. The variable domain in full, with the rest retrieved from reference TRBV2 and TRBJ2-7, is EPEVTQTPSHQVTQMGQEVILRCVPISNHLYFYWYRQILGQKVEFLVSFYNNEISEKSEIFDDQFSVERPDGSNFTLKIRSTKLEDSAMYFCASGGLVGYEQYFGPGTRLTVT.

The rearrangement joins TRBV5-6 to TRBJ1-2; 7 bases align to TRBD1. Looked up from germline, CDR1 is SGHDT and CDR2 is YYEEEE. V trimming: 2 bases; J trimming: 6 bases; junction bases outside the gene matches: 7. The CDR3 extends over 14 amino acids. CDR3 loop: CASSLPDRDDGYTF. The CDR3 nucleotides read TGTGCCAGCAGCTTACCCGACAGGGATGATGGCTACACCTTC.

V usage is TRBV2 and J usage is TRBJ1-5; TRBD1 might be the D (5 bases). CDR3 length equals 15 residues. Trimming cost V 4 bases and J 5 bases, with 15 bases left between them. Germline V gene data show CDR1 as SNHLY and CDR2 as FYNNEI. The CDR3 DNA follows: TGTGCCAGCAGTGGCCTTCAGGGCCCCTATCAGCCCCAGCATTTT. It codes for CASSGLQGPYQPQHF. The full variable domain, with the rest looked up from reference TRBV2 and TRBJ1-5, is EPEVTQTPSHQVTQMGQEVILRCVPISNHLYFYWYRQILGQKVEFLVSFYNNEISEKSEIFDDQFSVERPDGSNFTLKIRSTKLEDSAMYFCASSGLQGPYQPQHFGDGTRLSIL.

The rearrangement joins TRBV7-3 to TRBJ2-1; 15 positions match TRBD2. The CDR3 is 17 amino acids. The germline V gene encodes CDR1 SGHTA and CDR2 FQGTGA. With V trimmed by 5 bases and J by 7 bases, 9 bases remained unmatched. Here the CDR3 reads CASSAQGLAGGRNEQFF. The CDR3 DNA is TGTGCCAGCAGCGCACAGGGACTAGCGGGGGGCCGGAATGAGCAGTTCTTC.

This sequence joins TRBV7-9 and TRBJ2-3, with TRBD1 matching 10 bases. This CDR3 is 17 amino acids long. V lost 5 bases and J lost 5; bases outside the gene matches: 13. Germline V gives CDR1 SEHNR, CDR2 FQNEAQ (reference sequence). The CDR3, as DNA: TGTGCCAGCAGCGCCCGGACAGGGGGATATCGGGGAGATACGCAGTATTTT. Its translation is CASSARTGGYRGDTQYF.

The CDR3 nucleotides are TGTGCCAGCAGTTTATTCTTCCCCGGGAGCTCCTACAATGAGCAGTTCTTC. Protein sequence: CASSLFFPGSSYNEQFF. This rearrangement joins TRBV27 to TRBJ2-1; possibly TRBD2 for D (6 bases). Germline CDR1 is MNHEY and CDR2 is SMNVEV (reference sequence). V lost 1 base and J 0 bases, leaving 13 bases between the germline ends. The CDR3 contains 17 residues.

CDR3 region: CASSLIAGRGTEAFF. The CDR3 nucleotides read TGTGCCAGCAGCTTAATCGCAGGGCGGGGCACTGAAGCTTTCTTT. The chain employs TRBV7-9 and TRBJ1-1; D is possibly TRBD1 (5 bases). The CDR3 spans 15 residues. The germline V gene has CDR1 SEHNR and CDR2 FQNEAQ (reference sequence). Trimming removed 2 bases at V and 4 bases at J, with 14 bases between.

The V gene is TRBV11-2, the J gene TRBJ2-7; D might be TRBD1 (5 bases). The ends were cut back, 2 bases at V and 2 bases at J, with 7 bases in the middle. Germline loops: CDR1 SGHAT, CDR2 FQNNGV. The CDR3 length is 13 residues. This CDR3 reads CASSLQTAYEQYF. CDR3 DNA: TGTGCCAGCAGCTTACAGACAGCCTACGAGCAGTACTTC.

V and J are TRBV28 and TRBJ1-2, with D hard to call. Germline V lookup: CDR1 MDHEN, CDR2 SYDVKM. V shed 2 bases and J shed 4 bases, with 5 bases lying between them. The CDR3 is 12 amino acids. The CDR3 sequence: CASSLRAYGYTF. The CDR3 coding sequence is TGTGCCAGCAGTTTAAGAGCCTATGGCTACACCTTC.

This chain joins TRBV4-2 and TRBJ1-5, with a possible D match to TRBD1 (6 bases). V dropped 0 bases and J dropped 7 bases, with 13 bases sitting between them. The V gene's germline CDR1 is LGHNA and CDR2 YNFKEQ. There are 15 residues in the CDR3. This CDR3 reads CASSQEGAIAQPQHF. CDR3 in DNA: TGTGCCAGCAGCCAAGAGGGGGCGATCGCGCAGCCCCAGCATTTT.

This chain connects TRBV7-3 to TRBJ2-1; 9 nucleotides agree with TRBD1. The CDR3 has 15 amino acids. Germline assignment: CDR1 SGHTA and CDR2 FQGTGA. Losses at the gene ends were 2 bases for V and 7 bases for J; bases not matched to a gene: 6. CDR3 loop: CASSLSQGALNEQFF. CDR3 nucleotides: TGTGCCAGCAGCTTATCACAGGGGGCGTTGAATGAGCAGTTCTTC.